This T cell receptor beta chain was sequenced for a study of blood T cell repertoires in COVID-19. For the study at large: The study drew acute and convalescent COVID-19 samples from the United States, Italy and Spain.

The method was immunoSEQ multiplex PCR; TCRdb's version includes in-frame clones alone and lacks a portion of them. The sample contains about 170,000 clones, less than 85% of which appear only once. Trimming shortened V by 7 bases and J by 7 bases, and 7 bases separated the two germline ends. Germline assignment: CDR1 SEHNR and CDR2 FQNEAQ (reference sequence). This CDR3 contains 11 residues. The source is a human donor with acute or convalescent COVID-19. The donor label of this sample is uncertain. The chain couples TRBV7-9 to TRBJ1-4; D ambiguous. The sample consisted of peripheral blood. The chain's CDR3 is CASTRGEKLFF. The CDR3 DNA follows: TGTGCCAGCACCCGGGGTGAAAAACTGTTTTTT.